These 32 T cell receptor beta chains came from one sample sequenced in a study of PD-L1 blockade in urothelial cancer. TCRdb's table, derived via immunoSEQ multiplex PCR, lists solely in-frame clones and lacks some. Among about 45,000 clones, under 95% were seen once, and the ten largest hold about 6.8%. Time point denoted: peripheral blood 6 weeks after treatment start. This sample comprised PBMCs, obtained around atezolizumab (anti-PD-L1) treatment. The receptors were gathered from a man in his 70s with urothelial cancer.

This sequence joins TRBV5-1 and TRBJ2-7; 13 bases fit TRBD2. This CDR3 has 14 amino acids. Germline loops: CDR1 SGHRS, CDR2 YFSETQ. The V gene end was trimmed by 4 bases and the J gene end by 6 bases; junction bases not matched to a gene: 4. The CDR3 DNA sequence: TGCGCCAGCAGCACTAGCGGGAGGGCCGCCGAGCAGTACTTC. It codes for CASSTSGRAAEQYF.

The V and J genes are TRBV4-2 and TRBJ1-1; D not certain. V lost 0 bases to trimming and J lost 7 bases, with 18 bases between them. Germline loops: CDR1 LGHNA, CDR2 YNFKEQ. The CDR3 covers 16 residues. The CDR3 nucleotides read TGTGCCAGCAGCCAAGATTTGCACAATCGGTACAGTGAAGCTTTCTTT. This translates into CASSQDLHNRYSEAFF.

The chain uses TRBV6-5 and TRBJ2-7; 10 bases are a match to TRBD2. The V gene end was trimmed by 5 bases and the J gene end by 0 bases; junction bases not matched to a gene: 4. Per germline, CDR1 MNHEY and CDR2 SVGAGI. The CDR3 covers 15 residues. CDR3 sequence reads: CASSGRTSGSYEQYF. The CDR3 region has the DNA TGTGCCAGCAGTGGGAGGACTAGCGGCTCCTACGAGCAGTACTTC.

The gene calls are TRBV5-6 and TRBJ2-7, with TRBD1 matching over 11 bases. V dropped 0 bases and J dropped 2; count of bases not matched to a gene: 7. The CDR3 spans 17 residues. Germline V gene data show CDR1 as SGHDT and CDR2 as YYEEEE. The CDR3 spells CASSLVRGGQGAYEQYF. DNA for the CDR3: TGTGCCAGCAGCTTGGTCCGGGGGGGACAGGGGGCCTACGAGCAGTACTTC. Supplemented by reference TRBV5-6 and TRBJ2-7, the full variable domain reads DAGVTQSPTHLIKTRGQQVTLRCSPKSGHDTVSWYQQALGQGPQFIFQYYEEEERQRGNFPDRFSGHQFPNYSSELNVNALLLGDSALYLCASSLVRGGQGAYEQYFGPGTRLTVT.

This sequence joins TRBV6-5 and TRBJ1-4; possible D gene TRBD1, 5 bases. This CDR3 region has 13 residues. The V gene's germline CDR1 is MNHEY and CDR2 SVGAGI. Deletions cut 6 bases from V and 9 bases from J, with 14 bases between. CDR3 nucleotides: TGTGCCAGCAGCCCCGACAGAAGGAAAAAACTGTTTTTT. Translated, it gives CASSPDRRKKLFF.

The chain employs TRBV5-6 and TRBJ2-7; 12 positions agree with TRBD2. Trimming at V came to 3 bases and at J to 5 bases, leaving 3 bases not matched to a gene. Germline V gene data show CDR1 as SGHDT and CDR2 as YYEEEE. The CDR3 sequence is 14 residues long. In nucleotides, the CDR3 is TGTGCCAGCAGCTCGACTAGCGGGAGTCACGAGCAGTACTTC. It encodes CASSSTSGSHEQYF. The full variable domain, in which reference TRBV5-6 and TRBJ2-7 provide the parts outside the CDR3, is DAGVTQSPTHLIKTRGQQVTLRCSPKSGHDTVSWYQQALGQGPQFIFQYYEEEERQRGNFPDRFSGHQFPNYSSELNVNALLLGDSALYLCASSSTSGSHEQYFGPGTRLTVT.

The J gene is TRBJ1-3, the V gene TRBV10-3; D possibly corresponds to TRBD1 (6 bases). V was shortened by 6 bases and J by 0 bases, with 9 bases between the two germline ends. Germline values: CDR1 ENHRY, CDR2 SYGVKD. CDR3 length: 14 residues. CDR3 nucleotides: TGTGCCATCAGGTTAGGGGGCTCTGGAAACACCATATATTTT. Protein: CAIRLGGSGNTIYF.

V and J are TRBV28 and TRBJ1-2; no firm D call. V gave up 3 bases and J gave up 4 bases, with 9 bases separating them. The CDR3 is 13 amino acids. Per the germline V gene, CDR1 is MDHEN and CDR2 is SYDVKM. The CDR3 reads CASSLAGSYGYTF. The CDR3 nucleotides are TGTGCCAGCAGTTTGGCGGGGTCCTATGGCTACACCTTC.

With regard to this clone: Other nucleotide sequences from this sample produce the same CDR3. The J gene is TRBJ2-7, the V gene TRBV18; D is unresolved. The CDR3 extends over 13 amino acids. V shed 0 bases and J shed 0 bases, with 3 bases lying between them. Per germline, CDR1 KGHSH and CDR2 LQKENI. The CDR3 region has the DNA TGTGCCAGCTCACCACCGAGCTCCTACGAGCAGTACTTC. Its translation: CASSPPSSYEQYF.

This chain uses TRBV12-5 with TRBJ2-3; TRBD2 agrees at 9 bases. Trimming took 6 bases from V and 5 from J; bases not matched to a gene: 6. The CDR3 runs to 14 residues. Germline V gene lookup returns CDR1 LGHNT and CDR2 FRNRAP. CDR3 sequence: CASGLAGTIDTQYF. For the CDR3, the DNA is TGTGCTAGTGGCCTAGCGGGAACAATAGATACGCAGTATTTT.

This chain connects TRBV4-2 to TRBJ2-7; D gene ambiguous. This CDR3 is built from 16 residues. The germline CDR1 and CDR2 sequences are LGHNA and YNFKEQ. Trimming cost V 3 bases and J 1 base, with 16 bases left between them. CDR3 sequence reads: CASSQAIERLSYEQYF. As DNA, the CDR3 is TGTGCCAGCAGCCAGGCCATTGAGAGACTGTCCTACGAGCAGTACTTC.

The gene calls are TRBV19 and TRBJ2-1, with 10 bases aligning to TRBD2. This CDR3 contains 13 residues. Germline V gene sequence: CDR1 LNHDA, CDR2 SQIVND (reference sequence). V gave up 7 bases and J gave up 5 bases; unmatched junction bases: 2. This chain's CDR3 is CASTSGRHNEQFF. Here the CDR3 DNA reads TGTGCCAGTACTAGCGGGAGACACAATGAGCAGTTCTTC.

The chain combines TRBV6-1 with TRBJ2-3; TRBD2 matches 10 bases. Germline trimming cut 8 bases from V and 1 base from J; bases unmatched to any gene: 6. The germline CDR1 and CDR2 sequences are MNHNS and SASEGT. This CDR3 is 15 amino acids long. The CDR3 nucleotides are TGTGCCAGCCGGGGGGGGACTAGCGGCACAGATACGCAGTATTTT. Translating gives CASRGGTSGTDTQYF.

The chain has TRBV12-5 and TRBJ2-1, with 8 bases lining up with TRBD2. V lost 2 bases and J lost 6; bases outside the gene matches: 6. The CDR3 runs to 15 residues. Germline V gives CDR1 LGHNT, CDR2 FRNRAP. CDR3 sequence: CASGLSGGLFNEQFF. Here the CDR3 DNA reads TGTGCTAGTGGTTTGAGCGGGGGTTTGTTCAATGAGCAGTTCTTC.

V gene TRBV6-5 combines with J gene TRBJ2-1; maybe TRBD2 (5 bases). Trimming stripped 4 bases from V and 6 bases from J, with 19 bases between. The CDR3 has 16 residues. Germline CDR1 reads MNHEY; CDR2 reads SVGAGI. This CDR3 is CASSSYRGGMVNEQFF. The DNA for the CDR3 is TGTGCCAGCAGTTCCTACCGGGGTGGAATGGTCAATGAGCAGTTCTTC.

This chain links TRBV28 with TRBJ1-5; D gene uncertain. Trimming took off 7 bases at V and 2 bases at J, with 21 bases between the two ends. CDR1 and CDR2 from the germline V gene are MDHEN and SYDVKM. The CDR3 runs 17 residues. The CDR3 is CASIPTPQLLRNQPQHF. The DNA for the CDR3 is TGTGCCAGCATCCCAACCCCACAGCTTCTTCGCAATCAGCCCCAGCATTTT.

The rearrangement uses TRBV13 and TRBJ2-7; 7 bases are a match to TRBD2. The germline gives CDR1 PRHDT, CDR2 FYEKMQ (reference sequence). CDR3 length: 14 amino acids. V lost 2 bases to trimming and J lost 3 bases; unmatched junction nucleotides: 4. This CDR3 is CASSLSGTDYEQYF. In DNA form, the CDR3 reads TGTGCCAGCAGCTTAAGCGGGACCGACTACGAGCAGTACTTC.

The chain links TRBV5-1 to TRBJ2-1, with 8 bases identical to TRBD1. Germline CDR1 reads SGHRS; CDR2 reads YFSETQ. The CDR3 runs to 15 residues. V shed 4 bases and J 3 bases; nucleotides not matched to a gene: 6. The CDR3 coding sequence is TGCGCCAGCAGCACCACAGGGGGTCGCTACAATGAGCAGTTCTTC. Translating gives CASSTTGGRYNEQFF.

The chain couples TRBV27 to TRBJ2-7; 9 positions match TRBD2. Trimming cost V 2 bases and J 3 bases; bases outside gene matches: 20. This CDR3 comprises 20 residues. The germline V gene encodes CDR1 MNHEY and CDR2 SMNVEV (reference sequence). This CDR3 is CASSLLPLPAGGPSVYEQYF. The CDR3, as DNA: TGTGCCAGCAGTTTACTCCCGCTCCCAGCGGGAGGACCGTCGGTCTACGAGCAGTACTTC.

The chain carries TRBV10-2 and TRBJ2-7, with 16 bases that match TRBD2. Trimming at V came to 6 bases and at J to 1 base, leaving 12 bases not matched to a gene. Germline-derived CDR1 and CDR2 are WSHSY and SAAADI. CDR3 size: 19 residues. Here the CDR3 reads CASRPPGLAGGPKSYEQYF. The CDR3 nucleotides are TGCGCCAGCAGGCCCCCGGGACTAGCGGGAGGGCCTAAATCCTACGAGCAGTACTTC.

The chain uses TRBV11-2 and TRBJ2-7; TRBD2 aligns across 8 bases. Germline V gene sequence: CDR1 SGHAT, CDR2 FQNNGV. Trimming at V came to 4 bases and at J to 4 bases, leaving 9 bases not matched to a gene. This CDR3 spans 15 amino acids. CDR3 sequence (DNA): TGTGCCAGCAGCTCGACTGACGGGGGGGGGTACGAGCAGTACTTC. It encodes CASSSTDGGGYEQYF.

The genes are TRBV6-5 and TRBJ2-3; D uncertain. V was cut by 2 bases and J by 2 bases, with 11 bases left in between. The CDR3 has 15 residues. Germline-derived CDR1 and CDR2 are MNHEY and SVGAGI. The CDR3 DNA reads TGTGCCAGCAGTTACCAAGCTAGGTACACAGATACGCAGTATTTT. Protein sequence: CASSYQARYTDTQYF.

CDR3 protein: CASSTDRLTDTQYF. The CDR3 DNA sequence: TGTGCCAGTAGCACCGACAGGCTTACAGATACGCAGTATTTT. The chain combines TRBV19 with TRBJ2-3; TRBD1 might be the D (6 bases). The CDR3 extends over 14 amino acids. CDR1 and CDR2 from the germline V gene are LNHDA and SQIVND (reference sequence). V shed 6 bases and J shed 3 bases, with 13 bases lying between them.

The chain couples TRBV5-4 to TRBJ2-2; TRBD1 agrees at 7 bases. V lost 4 bases to trimming and J lost 3 bases; unmatched junction nucleotides: 6. In germline, CDR1 is SGHNT, CDR2 YYREEE (reference sequence). The CDR3 is made up of 15 amino acids. CDR3 region: CASSPRGLDTGELFF. The CDR3 DNA follows: TGTGCCAGCAGCCCTAGGGGGCTGGACACCGGGGAGCTGTTTTTT.

The gene calls are TRBV11-2 and TRBJ1-1, with D possibly matching TRBD1 (6 bases). The V gene lost 1 base and the J gene lost 0 bases, with 12 bases spanning the gap. This CDR3 has 16 residues. Germline lookup yields CDR1 SGHAT and CDR2 FQNNGV. The CDR3 bases are TGTGCCAGCAGCTTAGCAGGGGCGGCGATGAACACTGAAGCTTTCTTT. Translating gives CASSLAGAAMNTEAFF.

This clone has a single count. The chain carries TRBV19 and TRBJ2-7; D possibly corresponds to TRBD2 (5 bases). Per germline, CDR1 LNHDA and CDR2 SQIVND (reference sequence). V lost 4 bases, J lost 5 bases, and 12 bases lay in between. The CDR3 totals 13 residues. The CDR3 sequence: CASSKRGLNEQYF. In DNA form, the CDR3 reads TGTGCCAGTAGTAAGAGAGGGTTGAACGAGCAGTACTTC.

J is TRBJ2-1 and V is TRBV5-1, with 10 bases identical to TRBD2. V gave up 1 base and J gave up 5 bases; unmatched junction bases: 15. Germline-derived CDR1 and CDR2 are SGHRS and YFSETQ. The CDR3 contains 19 residues. The CDR3 is CASSLSSSGRLGVNNEQFF. The CDR3 DNA sequence: TGCGCCAGCAGCTTGAGTTCTAGCGGGAGATTGGGGGTGAACAATGAGCAGTTCTTC. Looking up the rest from reference TRBV5-1 and TRBJ2-1 gives the full variable domain: KAGVTQTPRYLIKTRGQQVTLSCSPISGHRSVSWYQQTPGQGLQFLFEYFSETQRNKGNFPGRFSGRQFSNSRSEMNVSTLELGDSALYLCASSLSSSGRLGVNNEQFFGPGTRLTVL.

This clone has a single count. Here the CDR3 reads CASSPGTSAFTDTQYF. CDR3 bases: TGTGCCAGCTCACCTGGGACTAGCGCCTTCACAGATACGCAGTATTTT. J is TRBJ2-3 and V is TRBV18, with 10 bases identical to TRBD2. Germline lookup yields CDR1 KGHSH and CDR2 LQKENI. The CDR3 contains 16 residues. Trimming took 3 bases from V and 2 from J; bases not matched to a gene: 5.

Here the CDR3 DNA reads TGTGCCAGCAGCTTGGCGGGACAGGGGGCGACGGATACGCAGTATTTT. The encoded protein is CASSLAGQGATDTQYF. This chain links TRBV11-2 with TRBJ2-3; TRBD1 aligns across 12 bases. Germline V gene data show CDR1 as SGHAT and CDR2 as FQNNGV. This CDR3 has 16 amino acids. Trimming cost V 3 bases and J 6 bases; bases outside gene matches: 7.

This clone came up once. This CDR3 is also generated by other DNA sequences in the sample. The chain employs TRBV5-1 and TRBJ2-7; D unclear. The V gene lost 1 base and the J gene lost 4 bases, with 9 bases spanning the gap. This CDR3 has 13 amino acids. The V gene's germline CDR1 is SGHRS and CDR2 YFSETQ. This CDR3 is CASSLWASYEQYF. In DNA form, the CDR3 reads TGCGCCAGCAGCTTGTGGGCCAGTTACGAGCAGTACTTC.

The chain carries TRBV2 and TRBJ1-3, with a weak D call TRBD1 (5 bases). V lost 6 bases and J 1 base, leaving 10 bases between the germline ends. Germline CDR1 SNHLY, CDR2 FYNNEI. This CDR3 is 14 amino acids long. CDR3 sequence reads: CASRGLTSGNTIYF. DNA of the CDR3: TGTGCCAGCAGGGGACTGACTTCTGGAAACACCATATATTTT.

This chain uses TRBV18 with TRBJ2-7; 9 bases fit TRBD1. This CDR3 is 16 amino acids long. Germline loops: CDR1 KGHSH, CDR2 LQKENI. V gave up 3 bases and J gave up 5 bases; unmatched junction bases: 11. DNA of the CDR3: TGTGCCAGCTCACCCCAGGCCGGGACAGGGTTGCACGAGCAGTACTTC. It is translated as CASSPQAGTGLHEQYF.